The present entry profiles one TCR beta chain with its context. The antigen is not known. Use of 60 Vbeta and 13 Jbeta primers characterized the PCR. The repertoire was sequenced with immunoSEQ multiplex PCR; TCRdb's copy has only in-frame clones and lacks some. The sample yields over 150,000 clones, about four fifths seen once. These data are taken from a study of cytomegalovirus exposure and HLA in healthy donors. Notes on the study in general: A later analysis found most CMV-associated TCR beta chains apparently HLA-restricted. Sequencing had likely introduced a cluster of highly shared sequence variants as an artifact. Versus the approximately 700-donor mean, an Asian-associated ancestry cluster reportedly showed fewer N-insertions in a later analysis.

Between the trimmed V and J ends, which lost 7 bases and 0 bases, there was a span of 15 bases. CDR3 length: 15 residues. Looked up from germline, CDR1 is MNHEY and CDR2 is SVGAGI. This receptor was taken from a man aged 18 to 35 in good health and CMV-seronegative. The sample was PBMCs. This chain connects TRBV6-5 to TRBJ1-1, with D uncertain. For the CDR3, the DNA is TGTGCCAGCAATGACTTTTCACGGATGAACACTGAAGCTTTCTTT. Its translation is CASNDFSRMNTEAFF.